The present entry profiles one TCR beta chain with its context. This record comes from a study of T cells after yellow fever vaccination. Trimming removed 6 bases from V and 5 bases from J, with 16 bases in between. The CDR3 covers 14 residues. TCRdb re-called the 5' RACE reads through MiXCR, storing one row per CDR3 protein. The sample includes 450,000 to 550,000 distinct CDR3 sequences, about a fifth of them seen just once. J is TRBJ2-5 and V is TRBV12-3 or TRBV12-4; TRBD1 might be the D (6 bases). The sequence came from a man between 18 and 29 years old who received the YFV17D yellow fever vaccine. This sample comprised PBMCs, obtained approximately 20 days after the first yellow fever vaccination. The CDR3 DNA reads TGTGCCAGCAGGAGAAACAGGGCGGGTGAGACCCAGTACTTC. Translated: CASRRNRAGETQYF.